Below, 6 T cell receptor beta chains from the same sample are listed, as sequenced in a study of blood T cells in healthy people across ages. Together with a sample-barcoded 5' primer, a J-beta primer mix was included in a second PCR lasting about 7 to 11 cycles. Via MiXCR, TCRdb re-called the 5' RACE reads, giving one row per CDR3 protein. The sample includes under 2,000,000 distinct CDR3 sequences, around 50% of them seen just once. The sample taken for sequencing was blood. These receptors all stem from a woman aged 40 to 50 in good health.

This CDR3 reads CSARDGRSSDEQYF. For the CDR3, the DNA is TGCAGTGCTAGAGATGGTCGGTCGTCTGACGAGCAGTACTTC. J is TRBJ2-7 and V is TRBV20-1; D not resolved. Germline V gene data show CDR1 as DFQATT and CDR2 as SNEGSKA (reference sequence). Trimming shortened V by 0 bases and J by 5 bases, and 14 bases separated the two germline ends. This CDR3 comprises 14 residues.

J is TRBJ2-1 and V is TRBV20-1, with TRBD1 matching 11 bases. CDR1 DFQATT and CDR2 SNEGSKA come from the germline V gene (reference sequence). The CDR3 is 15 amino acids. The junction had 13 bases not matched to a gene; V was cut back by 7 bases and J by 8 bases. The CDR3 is CSEVSRTGGVYEQFF. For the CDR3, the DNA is TGCAGTGAGGTTTCAAGGACAGGGGGCGTGTATGAGCAGTTCTTC.

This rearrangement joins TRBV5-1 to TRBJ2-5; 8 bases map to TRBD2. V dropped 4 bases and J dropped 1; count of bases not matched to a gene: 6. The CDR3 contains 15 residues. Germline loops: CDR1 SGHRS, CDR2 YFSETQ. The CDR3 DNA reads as TGCGCCAGCAGCCCTACGACTAGCGTCCAAGAGACCCAGTACTTC. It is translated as CASSPTTSVQETQYF.

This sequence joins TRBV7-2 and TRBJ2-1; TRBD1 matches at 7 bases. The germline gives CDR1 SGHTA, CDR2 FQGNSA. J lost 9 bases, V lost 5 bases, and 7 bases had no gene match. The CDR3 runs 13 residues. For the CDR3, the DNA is TGTGCCAGCAGCCTAGACAGGGCGGCTGAGCAGTTCTTC. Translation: CASSLDRAAEQFF.

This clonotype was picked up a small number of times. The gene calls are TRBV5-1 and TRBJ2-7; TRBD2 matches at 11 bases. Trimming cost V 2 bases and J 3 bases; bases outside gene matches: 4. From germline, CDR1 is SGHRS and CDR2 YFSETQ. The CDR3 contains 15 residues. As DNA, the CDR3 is TGCGCCAGCAGCTTATCAGGACTAGCGGGCTACGAGCAGTACTTC. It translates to CASSLSGLAGYEQYF.

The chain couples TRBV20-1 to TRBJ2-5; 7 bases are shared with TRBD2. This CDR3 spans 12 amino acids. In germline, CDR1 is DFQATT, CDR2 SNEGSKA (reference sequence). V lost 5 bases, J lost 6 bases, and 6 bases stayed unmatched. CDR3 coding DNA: TGCAGTGCTCTTGCGGGGGTGAAGACCCAGTACTTC. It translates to CSALAGVKTQYF.